A selection of T cell receptor beta chains follows, all from one sample in a study of stem cell transplantation in POMP-related autoinflammatory disease. Using immunoSEQ multiplex PCR, the repertoire was profiled, and TCRdb retains in-frame clones only, with some absent. The sample yields 25,000 to 30,000 clones, 82% seen once. The sample was CD4+ T cells from PBMCs, taken before stem cell transplantation. The receptors here all came from a human donor with POMP-related autoinflammation and immune dysregulation (PRAID). CDR3s include the opening cysteine and the closing phenylalanine or tryptophan. Each record gives: D gene, J gene, V gene, CDR3 protein, CDR3 DNA. D genes are given only for firm matches.

>TRBD1|TRBJ2-5|TRBV7-9
CASSLGQGQETQYF
TGTGCCAGCAGCTTAGGACAGGGGCAAGAGACCCAGTACTTC
>TRBD1|TRBJ1-6|TRBV5-3
CARRDRDRHRSPLHF
TGTGCCAGAAGGGACCGGGACAGGCATCGTTCACCCCTCCACTTT
>NA|TRBJ1-3|TRBV14
CASKNSGNTIYF
TGTGCCAGCAAAAATTCCGGAAACACCATATATTTT
>TRBD1|TRBJ1-2|TRBV6-5
CASSYLTGGNGYTF
TGTGCCAGCAGTTACCTCACAGGGGGAAATGGCTACACCTTC
>NA|TRBJ1-4|TRBV30
CAWRRQYNEKLFF
TGTGCCTGGAGAAGGCAGTATAATGAAAAACTGTTTTTT
>NA|TRBJ2-5|TRBV9
CASSARGLEWYKSEQETQYF
TGTGCCAGCAGCGCTCGGGGTCTGGAGTGGTACAAGAGTGAACAAGAGACCCAGTACTTC
>NA|TRBJ1-4|TRBV4-1
CASSFRDPRNPNEKLFF
TGCGCCAGCAGCTTCCGGGACCCTAGGAATCCTAATGAAAAACTGTTTTTT
>TRBD2|TRBJ2-3|TRBV18
CASSPRRESTDTQYF
TGTGCCAGCTCCCCACGGCGGGAGAGCACAGATACGCAGTATTTT
>NA|TRBJ2-1|TRBV14
CASSQDWGEGPAEQFF
TGTGCCAGCAGCCAAGATTGGGGTGAAGGGCCCGCTGAGCAGTTCTTC
>NA|TRBJ1-1|TRBV11-3
CASSFRADTEAFF
TGTGCCAGCAGCTTCCGGGCCGACACTGAAGCTTTCTTT
>NA|TRBJ1-4|TRBV5-1
CASSPGPLTSRHNNEKLFF
TGCGCCAGCAGCCCGGGGCCCCTCACCTCCCGTCATAATAATGAAAAACTGTTTTTT